This T cell receptor (beta chain) was observed in a study of STAT5B mutations in CD4+ large granular lymphocyte leukemia. Study context: Among healthy controls, a particular HLA allele went with more CDR3 'QG' motifs.

Germline values: CDR1 MNHEY, CDR2 SMNVEV (reference sequence). J gave up 1 base and V 6 bases, and 7 bases lay outside the gene matches. The CDR3 is 15 residues long. This was a survey-level run. Original analysis: The detection floor for productive clonotype frequency was 2.59 x 10-5. TCRdb's copy holds only in-frame clones and misses some; the assay was immunoSEQ multiplex PCR. The DNA gave D and trimming, while V, J and clone size come from that table. The profile shows 20,000 to 25,000 clones, more than 75% of them singletons. As concerns this clone: Its cognate antigen is unknown.

Study outcomes and limitations: Top patient clones used TRBV06 genes more often: 8/27 versus 2/35 in controls.

The chain combines TRBV27 with TRBJ2-7; 9 positions agree with TRBD2. The clonotype comes from a human donor in good health. Sequenced material: CD4+ T cells from blood buffy coats. The CDR3 nucleotides are TGTGCCAGCAGCTTGCGGGGGGGCGGTTCCTACGAGCAGTACTTC. It is translated as CASSLRGGGSYEQYF.